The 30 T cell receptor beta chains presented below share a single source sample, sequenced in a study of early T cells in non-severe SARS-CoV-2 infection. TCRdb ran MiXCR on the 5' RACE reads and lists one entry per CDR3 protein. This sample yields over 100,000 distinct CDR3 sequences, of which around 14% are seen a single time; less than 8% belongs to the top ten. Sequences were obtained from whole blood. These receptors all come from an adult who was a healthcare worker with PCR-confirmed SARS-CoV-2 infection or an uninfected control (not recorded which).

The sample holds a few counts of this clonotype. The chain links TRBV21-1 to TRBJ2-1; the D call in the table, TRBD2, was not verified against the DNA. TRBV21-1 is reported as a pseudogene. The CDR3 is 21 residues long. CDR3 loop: CASSLRATGLAPKTAINEQFF. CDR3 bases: TGTGCCAGCAGCCTCCGCGCAACGGGACTAGCGCCAAAGACGGCTATAAATGAGCAGTTCTTC.

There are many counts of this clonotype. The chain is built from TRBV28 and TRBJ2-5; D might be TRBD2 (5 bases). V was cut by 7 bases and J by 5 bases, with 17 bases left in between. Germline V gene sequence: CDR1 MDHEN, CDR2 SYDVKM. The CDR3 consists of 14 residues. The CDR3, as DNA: TGTGCCAGCACCTTAGGGAGCCGTCAGGAGACCCAGTACTTC. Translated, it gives CASTLGSRQETQYF.

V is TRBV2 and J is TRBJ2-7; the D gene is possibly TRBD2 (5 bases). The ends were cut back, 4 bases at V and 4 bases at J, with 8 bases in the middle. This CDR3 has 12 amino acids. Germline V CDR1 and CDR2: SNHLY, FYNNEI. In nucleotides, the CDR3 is TGTGCCAGCAGTGGGACTGAGTACGAGCAGTACTTC. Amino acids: CASSGTEYEQYF. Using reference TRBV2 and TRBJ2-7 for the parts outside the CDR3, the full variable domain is EPEVTQTPSHQVTQMGQEVILRCVPISNHLYFYWYRQILGQKVEFLVSFYNNEISEKSEIFDDQFSVERPDGSNFTLKIRSTKLEDSAMYFCASSGTEYEQYFGPGTRLTVT.

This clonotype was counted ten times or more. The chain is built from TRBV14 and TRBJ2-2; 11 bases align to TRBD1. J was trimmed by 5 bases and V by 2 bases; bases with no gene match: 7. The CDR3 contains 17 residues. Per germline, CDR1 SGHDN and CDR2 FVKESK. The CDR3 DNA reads TGTGCCAGCAGCCAACGTCGGACAGGGGGCAGAACCGGGGAGCTGTTTTTT. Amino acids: CASSQRRTGGRTGELFF. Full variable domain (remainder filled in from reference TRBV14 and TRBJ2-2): EAGVTQFPSHSVIEKGQTVTLRCDPISGHDNLYWYRRVMGKEIKFLLHFVKESKQDESGMPNNRFLAERTGGTYSTLKVQPAELEDSGVYFCASSQRRTGGRTGELFFGEGSRLTVL.

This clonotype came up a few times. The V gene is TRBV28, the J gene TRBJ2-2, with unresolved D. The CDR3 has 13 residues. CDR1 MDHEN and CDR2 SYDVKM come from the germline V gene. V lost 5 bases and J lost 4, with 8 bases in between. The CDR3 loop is CASSGTVTGELFF. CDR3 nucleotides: TGTGCCAGCAGTGGAACAGTCACCGGGGAGCTGTTTTTT. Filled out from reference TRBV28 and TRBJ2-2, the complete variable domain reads DVKVTQSSRYLVKRTGEKVFLECVQDMDHENMFWYRQDPGLGLRLIYFSYDVKMKEKGDIPEGYSVSREKKERFSLILESASTNQTSMYLCASSGTVTGELFFGEGSRLTVL.

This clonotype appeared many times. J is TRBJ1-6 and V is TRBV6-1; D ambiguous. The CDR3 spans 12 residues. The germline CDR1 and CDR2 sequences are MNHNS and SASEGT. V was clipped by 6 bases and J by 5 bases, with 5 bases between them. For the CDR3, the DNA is TGTGCCAGCAGAGATAATAATTCACCCCTCCACTTT. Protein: CASRDNNSPLHF.

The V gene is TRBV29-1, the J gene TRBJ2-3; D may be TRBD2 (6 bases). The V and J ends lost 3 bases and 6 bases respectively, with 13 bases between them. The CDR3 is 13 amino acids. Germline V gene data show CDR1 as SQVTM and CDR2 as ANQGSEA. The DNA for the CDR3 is TGCAGCGTTGATGCGGGATTGTCGGATACGCAGTATTTT. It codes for CSVDAGLSDTQYF.

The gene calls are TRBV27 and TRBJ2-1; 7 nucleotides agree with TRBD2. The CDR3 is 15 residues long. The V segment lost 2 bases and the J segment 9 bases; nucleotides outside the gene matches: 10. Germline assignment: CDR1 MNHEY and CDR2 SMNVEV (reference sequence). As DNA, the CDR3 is TGTGCCAGCAGTTTAAAAAGCGGGACTCGAGGTGAGCAGTTCTTC. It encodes CASSLKSGTRGEQFF.

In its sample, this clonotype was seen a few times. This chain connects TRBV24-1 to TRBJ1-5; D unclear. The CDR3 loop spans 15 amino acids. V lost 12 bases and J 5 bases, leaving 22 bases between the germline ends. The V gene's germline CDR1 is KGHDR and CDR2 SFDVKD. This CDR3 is CAPGGGKGYYQPQHF. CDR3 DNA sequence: TGTGCCCCCGGTGGTGGGAAGGGCTACTATCAGCCCCAGCATTTT.

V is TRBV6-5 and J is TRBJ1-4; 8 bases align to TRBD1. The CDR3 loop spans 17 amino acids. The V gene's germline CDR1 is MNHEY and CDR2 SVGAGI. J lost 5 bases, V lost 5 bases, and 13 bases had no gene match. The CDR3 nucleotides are TGTGCCAGCAGTCTAAGGACAGGGTGGGACGTCAATGAAAAACTGTTTTTT. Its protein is CASSLRTGWDVNEKLFF.

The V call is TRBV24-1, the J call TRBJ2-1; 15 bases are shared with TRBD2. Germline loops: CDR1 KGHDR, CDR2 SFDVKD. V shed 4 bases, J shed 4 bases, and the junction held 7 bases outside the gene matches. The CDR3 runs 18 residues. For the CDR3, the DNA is TGTGCCACCAGTGAATCCGGGACTAGCGGGAGGAGTTACAATGAGCAGTTCTTC. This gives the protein CATSESGTSGRSYNEQFF.

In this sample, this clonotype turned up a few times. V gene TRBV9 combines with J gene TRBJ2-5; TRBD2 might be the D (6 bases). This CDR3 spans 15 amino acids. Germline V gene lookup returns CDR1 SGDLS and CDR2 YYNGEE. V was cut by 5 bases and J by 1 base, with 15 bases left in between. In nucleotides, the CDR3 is TGTGCCAGCAGTGGTTTCGGGAGCCCCCAAGAGACCCAGTACTTC. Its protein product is CASSGFGSPQETQYF.

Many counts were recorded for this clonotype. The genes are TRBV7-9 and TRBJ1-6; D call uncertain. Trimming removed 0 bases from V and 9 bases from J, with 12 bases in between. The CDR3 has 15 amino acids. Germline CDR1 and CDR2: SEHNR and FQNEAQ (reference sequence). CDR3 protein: CASSLARGGSSPLHF. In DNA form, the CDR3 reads TGTGCCAGCAGCTTAGCGCGGGGAGGGAGTTCACCCCTCCACTTT.

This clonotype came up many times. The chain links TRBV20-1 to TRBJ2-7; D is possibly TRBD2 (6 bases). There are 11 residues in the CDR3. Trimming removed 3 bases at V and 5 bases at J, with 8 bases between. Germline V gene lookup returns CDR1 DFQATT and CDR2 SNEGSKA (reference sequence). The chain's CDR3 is CSASGSNEQYF. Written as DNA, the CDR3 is TGCAGTGCTAGCGGGAGTAACGAGCAGTACTTC.

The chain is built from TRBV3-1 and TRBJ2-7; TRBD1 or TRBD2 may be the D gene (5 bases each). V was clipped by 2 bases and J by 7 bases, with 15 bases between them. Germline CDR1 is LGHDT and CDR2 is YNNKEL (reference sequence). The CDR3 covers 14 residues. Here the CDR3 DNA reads TGTGCCAGCAGCCAACGAGCGGAGGCAGGGGAGCAGTACTTC. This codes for CASSQRAEAGEQYF.

DNA of the CDR3: TGTGCCAGCAGCTTAGGGGGGAACGTGTACGAGCAGTACTTC. Amino acids: CASSLGGNVYEQYF. V is TRBV11-2 and J is TRBJ2-7; D might be TRBD1 or TRBD2, each matching 5 bases. Trimming shortened V by 1 base and J by 4 bases, and 11 bases separated the two germline ends. This CDR3 has 14 amino acids. CDR1 and CDR2 (germline): SGHAT, FQNNGV.

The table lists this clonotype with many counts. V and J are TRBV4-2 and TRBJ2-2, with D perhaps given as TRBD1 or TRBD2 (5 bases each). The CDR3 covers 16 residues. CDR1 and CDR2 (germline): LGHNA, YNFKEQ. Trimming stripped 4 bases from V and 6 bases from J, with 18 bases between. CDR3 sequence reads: CASSPRGERGAGELFF. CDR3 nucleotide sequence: TGTGCCAGCAGCCCGAGGGGAGAAAGGGGAGCCGGGGAGCTGTTTTTT.

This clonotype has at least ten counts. In DNA, the CDR3 is TGTGCCAGCAGGAGGGGGCTAAAGTCAGAGACCCAGTACTTC. Its protein product is CASRRGLKSETQYF. This chain connects TRBV11-2 to TRBJ2-5; 7 bases are shared with TRBD1. The length of the CDR3 is 14 residues. With V trimmed by 6 bases and J by 4 bases, 8 bases remained unmatched. Germline V gene lookup returns CDR1 SGHAT and CDR2 FQNNGV.

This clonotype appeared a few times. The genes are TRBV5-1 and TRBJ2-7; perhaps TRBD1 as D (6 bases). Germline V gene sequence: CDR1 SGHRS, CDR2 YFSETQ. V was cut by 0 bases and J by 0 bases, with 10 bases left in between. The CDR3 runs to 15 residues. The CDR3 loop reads CASSLDRVSSYEQYF. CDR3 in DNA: TGCGCCAGCAGCTTGGACAGGGTTAGCTCCTACGAGCAGTACTTC.

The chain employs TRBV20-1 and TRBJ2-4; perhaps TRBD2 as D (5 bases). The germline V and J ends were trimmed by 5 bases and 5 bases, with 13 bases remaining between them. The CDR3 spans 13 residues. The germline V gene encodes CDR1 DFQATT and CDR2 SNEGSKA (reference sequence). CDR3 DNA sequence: TGCAGTGCTCTAGCTAGCCGGGAAAACATTCAGTACTTC. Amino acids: CSALASRENIQYF.

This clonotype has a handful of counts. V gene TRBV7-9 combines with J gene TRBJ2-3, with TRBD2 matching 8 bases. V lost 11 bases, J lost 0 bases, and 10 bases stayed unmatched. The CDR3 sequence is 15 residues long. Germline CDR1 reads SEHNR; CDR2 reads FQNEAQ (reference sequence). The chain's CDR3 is CAGGGLAFSTDTQYF. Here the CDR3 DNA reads TGTGCCGGGGGAGGACTAGCATTTAGCACAGATACGCAGTATTTT.

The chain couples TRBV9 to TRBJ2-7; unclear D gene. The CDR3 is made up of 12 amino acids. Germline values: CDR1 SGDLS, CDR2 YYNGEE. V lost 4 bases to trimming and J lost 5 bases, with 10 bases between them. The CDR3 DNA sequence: TGTGCCAGCAGCTCGTCTAGGCACGAGCAGTACTTC. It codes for CASSSSRHEQYF.

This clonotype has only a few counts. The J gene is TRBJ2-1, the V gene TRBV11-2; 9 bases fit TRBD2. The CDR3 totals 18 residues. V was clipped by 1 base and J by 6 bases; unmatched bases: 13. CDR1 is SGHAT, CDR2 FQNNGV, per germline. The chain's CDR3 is CASSLGMASGTRSNEQFF. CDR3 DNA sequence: TGTGCCAGCAGCTTAGGAATGGCTAGCGGGACACGCAGCAATGAGCAGTTCTTC.

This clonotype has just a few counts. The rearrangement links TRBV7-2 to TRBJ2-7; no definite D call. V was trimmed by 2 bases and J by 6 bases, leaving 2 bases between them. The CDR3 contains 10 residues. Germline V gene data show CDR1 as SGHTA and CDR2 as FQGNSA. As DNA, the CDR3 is TGTGCCAGCAGCTTATCCGAGCAGTACTTC. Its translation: CASSLSEQYF.

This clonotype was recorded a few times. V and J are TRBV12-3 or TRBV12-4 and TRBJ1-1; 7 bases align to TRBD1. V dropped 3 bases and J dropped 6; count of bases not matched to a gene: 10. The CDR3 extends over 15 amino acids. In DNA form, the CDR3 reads TGTGCCAGCAGTTTTCCCCGCAGGGGGGTCGCTGAAGCTTTCTTT. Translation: CASSFPRRGVAEAFF.

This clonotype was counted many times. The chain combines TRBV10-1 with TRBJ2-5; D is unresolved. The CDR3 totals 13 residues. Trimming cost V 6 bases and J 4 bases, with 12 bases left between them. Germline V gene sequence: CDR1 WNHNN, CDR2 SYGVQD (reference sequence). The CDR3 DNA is TGCGCCAGCAGCCCAGGACCGGGAGAGACCCAGTACTTC. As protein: CASSPGPGETQYF.

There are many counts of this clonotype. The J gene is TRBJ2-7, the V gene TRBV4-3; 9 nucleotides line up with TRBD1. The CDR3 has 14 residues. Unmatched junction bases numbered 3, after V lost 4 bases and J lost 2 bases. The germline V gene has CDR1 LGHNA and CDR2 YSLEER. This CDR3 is CASSRGQGPYEQYF. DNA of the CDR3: TGCGCCAGCAGCCGGGGACAGGGTCCCTACGAGCAGTACTTC.

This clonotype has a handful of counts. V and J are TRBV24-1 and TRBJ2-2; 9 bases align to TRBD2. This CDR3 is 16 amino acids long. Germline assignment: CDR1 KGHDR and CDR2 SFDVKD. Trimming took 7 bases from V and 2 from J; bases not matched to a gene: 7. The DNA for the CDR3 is TGTGCCACCAGAGACCCGACTAGCGGTAACACCGGGGAGCTGTTTTTT. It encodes CATRDPTSGNTGELFF.

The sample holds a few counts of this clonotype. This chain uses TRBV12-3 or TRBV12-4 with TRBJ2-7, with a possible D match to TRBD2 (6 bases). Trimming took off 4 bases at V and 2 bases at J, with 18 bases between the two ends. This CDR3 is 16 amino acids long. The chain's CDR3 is CASSYGRGGTTYEQYF. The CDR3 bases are TGTGCCAGCAGTTACGGCCGGGGCGGGACCACCTACGAGCAGTACTTC.

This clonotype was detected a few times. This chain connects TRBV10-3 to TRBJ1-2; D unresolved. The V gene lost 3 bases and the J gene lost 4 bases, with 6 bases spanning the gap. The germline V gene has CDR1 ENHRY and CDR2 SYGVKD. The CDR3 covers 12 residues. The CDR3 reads CAISEQPYGYTF. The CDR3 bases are TGTGCCATCAGTGAACAGCCCTATGGCTACACCTTC.